The 27 T cell receptor beta chains below all came from one sample that was sequenced in a study of beta chain features in type 1 diabetes. No cognate antigen is known for these TCRs. Study-level results: When Type 1 diabetes patients were examined, their TCRB CDR3s proved moderately but significantly shorter in all four CD4+ subsets.

The authors reverse transcribed all of the isolated RNA, so sequencing captured expressed TCRB transcripts. Method: immunoSEQ multiplex PCR; TCRdb's copy keeps in-frame clones and lacks some. Here the sample spans approximately 600,000 clones, roughly 12% being singletons. Sequenced sample: naive CD4+ T cells from blood. The receptors were sampled from a young man with type 1 diabetes.

J is TRBJ2-7 and V is TRBV6-5; D gene unclear. V was shortened by 6 bases and J by 0 bases, with 12 bases between the two germline ends. The CDR3 covers 14 residues. CDR1 MNHEY and CDR2 SVGAGI come from the germline V gene. The CDR3 bases are TGTGCCAGCAGCCGCTCCAGAGGCTCCTACGAGCAGTACTTC. It is translated as CASSRSRGSYEQYF.

This clone was seen a handful of times. DNA of the CDR3: TGTGCCAGCAGCCCCGGACAGGGGGCGCGCTACGAGCAGTACTTC. Amino acids: CASSPGQGARYEQYF. The rearrangement links TRBV7-9 to TRBJ2-7, with 11 bases matching TRBD1. The CDR3 has 15 amino acids. V dropped 5 bases and J dropped 3; count of bases not matched to a gene: 6. Germline V lookup: CDR1 SEHNR, CDR2 FQNEAQ (reference sequence).

This clone was detected a few times. The chain couples TRBV7-6 to TRBJ2-7; 9 bases are shared with TRBD2. This CDR3 is built from 15 residues. V was pared by 4 bases and J by 3 bases, with 7 bases of the junction left unmatched. Germline V gene lookup returns CDR1 SGHVS and CDR2 FNYEAQ. The CDR3: CASSSGGGAFYEQYF. In DNA form, the CDR3 reads TGTGCCAGCAGCTCCGGCGGGGGGGCCTTCTACGAGCAGTACTTC.

This clone was seen only a few times. The CDR3 spells CAISESNREHNGYTF. CDR3 sequence (DNA): TGTGCCATCAGTGAGTCCAATCGGGAACATAATGGCTACACCTTC. The chain recombines TRBV10-3 with TRBJ1-2; D is ambiguous. Germline V gives CDR1 ENHRY, CDR2 SYGVKD. CDR3 length equals 15 residues. V shed 0 bases and J shed 6 bases, with 14 bases lying between them.

V gene TRBV7-9 combines with J gene TRBJ2-1; 9 bases are a match to TRBD2. The junction had 4 bases not matched to a gene; V was cut back by 2 bases and J by 5 bases. The CDR3 is 15 residues long. The germline CDR1 and CDR2 sequences are SEHNR and FQNEAQ (reference sequence). CDR3 amino acids: CASSLIAGDHNEQFF. The CDR3 DNA reads TGTGCCAGCAGCTTAATAGCGGGGGACCACAATGAGCAGTTCTTC.

This chain connects TRBV19 to TRBJ2-1; 8 bases align to TRBD1. V lost 6 bases and J lost 8; bases outside the gene matches: 9. From germline, CDR1 is LNHDA and CDR2 SQIVND (reference sequence). This CDR3 has 14 residues. CDR3: CASRQGQGSHEQFF. Here the CDR3 DNA reads TGTGCCAGTAGGCAAGGACAGGGAAGCCATGAGCAGTTCTTC.

The rearrangement joins TRBV29-1 to TRBJ1-2, with D perhaps TRBD1 (5 bases). V lost 6 bases and J 4 bases, leaving 12 bases between the germline ends. Germline-derived CDR1 and CDR2 are SQVTM and ANQGSEA. The CDR3 sequence is 12 residues long. The CDR3: CSVGPDSYGYTF. CDR3 DNA: TGCAGCGTCGGACCCGACAGCTATGGCTACACCTTC.

This rearrangement joins TRBV5-4 to TRBJ2-7, with 8 bases aligning to TRBD1. Trimming removed 3 bases from V and 5 bases from J; junction bases left unmatched: 7. CDR3 length equals 14 residues. Germline CDR1 reads SGHNT; CDR2 reads YYREEE (reference sequence). DNA for the CDR3: TGTGCCAGCAGCTCTAAGACAGGGGACCACGAGCAGTACTTC. Protein product: CASSSKTGDHEQYF.

This chain links TRBV18 with TRBJ2-5, with D maybe TRBD1 (5 bases). This CDR3 region has 15 residues. Between the trimmed V and J ends, which lost 2 bases and 1 base, there was a span of 11 bases. The V gene's germline CDR1 is KGHSH and CDR2 LQKENI. The chain's CDR3 is CASSPFREPQETQYF. The CDR3 DNA reads as TGTGCCAGCTCACCATTCAGGGAACCCCAAGAGACCCAGTACTTC.

J is TRBJ2-3 and V is TRBV11-2, with D hard to call. The V gene lost 1 base and the J gene lost 2 bases, with 13 bases spanning the gap. The CDR3 is made up of 16 amino acids. The germline CDR1 and CDR2 sequences are SGHAT and FQNNGV. This CDR3 reads CASSLVITENTDTQYF. The CDR3 DNA reads TGTGCCAGCAGCTTAGTGATTACAGAAAACACAGATACGCAGTATTTT.

This clone has just a few counts. V usage is TRBV4-3 and J usage is TRBJ1-2, with D perhaps TRBD1 (6 bases). V lost 0 bases and J lost 4, with 21 bases in between. CDR1 and CDR2 (germline): LGHNA, YSLEER. This CDR3 region has 18 residues. CDR3 in DNA: TGCGCCAGCAGCCAAGATTTTACAGGGCCAGGAATATCCTATGGCTACACCTTC. Encoded protein: CASSQDFTGPGISYGYTF.

About this clone: Germline and junction disagree at one end, which may indicate a read error. This chain joins TRBV10-3 and TRBJ2-7; maybe TRBD1 (5 bases). The CDR3 totals 12 residues. Germline V gene sequence: CDR1 ENHRY, CDR2 SYGVKD. The CDR3 region is CAISEPDTSWGF. CDR3 coding DNA: TGTGCCATCAGTGAGCCGGACACTTCCTGGGGCTTC.

This chain uses TRBV2 with TRBJ1-6; 9 bases agree with TRBD1. The CDR3 contains 15 residues. With 6 bases clipped from V and 9 bases from J, the junction kept 9 bases outside the gene matches. Germline V gene sequence: CDR1 SNHLY, CDR2 FYNNEI. Here the CDR3 reads CASRLQGAGGSPLHF. DNA for the CDR3: TGTGCCAGCAGGCTACAGGGGGCGGGGGGTTCACCCCTCCACTTT.

The chain is built from TRBV29-1 and TRBJ2-7; D could derive from TRBD1 or TRBD2 (6 bases each). This CDR3 has 14 amino acids. Germline CDR1 is SQVTM and CDR2 is ANQGSEA. Trimming took off 0 bases at V and 4 bases at J, with 13 bases between the two ends. The CDR3 reads CSVEDRGATYEQYF. The CDR3 nucleotides are TGCAGCGTTGAAGATAGGGGGGCTACGTACGAGCAGTACTTC.

This sequence joins TRBV4-3 and TRBJ1-5, with D unresolved. Between the trimmed V and J ends, which lost 0 bases and 6 bases, there was a span of 12 bases. Germline assignment: CDR1 LGHNA and CDR2 YSLEER. The length of the CDR3 is 15 residues. The CDR3 DNA reads TGCGCCAGCAGCCAAGATGCGGTTGAGGGTCAGCCCCAGCATTTT. Translating gives CASSQDAVEGQPQHF.

This clone was seen only a few times. The chain uses TRBV27 and TRBJ2-7; perhaps TRBD2 as D (6 bases). The CDR3 length is 15 residues. Trimming removed 6 bases from V and 0 bases from J, with 15 bases in between. CDR1 MNHEY and CDR2 SMNVEV come from the germline V gene (reference sequence). This CDR3 reads CASRPKGGDSYEQYF. CDR3 bases: TGTGCCAGCAGACCCAAGGGCGGGGACTCCTACGAGCAGTACTTC.

This clone has more than one count but fewer than ten. The same CDR3 arises from other DNA sequences in this sample as well. The gene calls are TRBV5-1 and TRBJ2-6; TRBD1 aligns across 7 bases. The CDR3 length is 16 residues. Germline V gene data show CDR1 as SGHRS and CDR2 as YFSETQ. V trimming: 2 bases; J trimming: 0 bases; junction bases outside the gene matches: 2. CDR3 coding DNA: TGCGCCAGCAGCTTACAGGGGATCTCTGGGGCCAACGTCCTGACTTTC. Translating it yields CASSLQGISGANVLTF.

This clone came up a few times. J is TRBJ1-5 and V is TRBV6-1; 8 bases map to TRBD1. V trimming: 2 bases; J trimming: 1 base; junction bases outside the gene matches: 1. Germline loops: CDR1 MNHNS, CDR2 SASEGT. CDR3 size: 15 residues. The chain's CDR3 is CASSEQGASNQPQHF. In nucleotides, the CDR3 is TGTGCCAGCAGTGAACAGGGGGCGAGCAATCAGCCCCAGCATTTT.

In its sample, this clone was seen a few times. Distinct nucleotide sequences in the sample also encode this CDR3. The V gene is TRBV7-9, the J gene TRBJ1-1; D gene unclear. The CDR3 contains 10 residues. Deletions cut 8 bases from V and 4 bases from J, with 5 bases between. Germline V CDR1 and CDR2: SEHNR, FQNEAQ (reference sequence). The CDR3 loop reads CASRTTEAFF. The CDR3 nucleotides are TGTGCCAGCCGTACCACTGAAGCTTTCTTT.

This clone was seen more than once but under ten times. The chain joins TRBV6-5 to TRBJ1-3; D is unclear. The germline gives CDR1 MNHEY, CDR2 SVGAGI. The CDR3 runs 13 residues. Trimming pared 8 bases from V and 0 bases from J, leaving 8 bases between. The CDR3 DNA reads TGTGCCAGCCGACAACACTCTGGAAACACCATATATTTT. Residues: CASRQHSGNTIYF.

This clone was seen only a few times. The CDR3 loop reads CASSLQGTTDTQYF. The DNA of the CDR3 is TGTGCCAGCAGTCTTCAAGGGACTACAGATACGCAGTATTTT. V and J are TRBV2 and TRBJ2-3; possible D gene TRBD2, 6 bases. In germline, CDR1 is SNHLY, CDR2 FYNNEI. This CDR3 has 14 residues. V gave up 5 bases and J gave up 3 bases, with 12 bases separating them.

This clone turned up a few times. The V gene is TRBV7-6, the J gene TRBJ2-2; possible D gene TRBD1, 6 bases. V lost 0 bases and J lost 7, with 15 bases in between. Germline CDR1 and CDR2: SGHVS and FNYEAQ. This CDR3 has 16 residues. DNA for the CDR3: TGTGCCAGCAGCTTAGCCGGCAGGGGCGGCAGCGGGGAGCTGTTTTTT. Its translation is CASSLAGRGGSGELFF.

The chain uses TRBV6-5 and TRBJ2-7; TRBD1 is a possible D gene (6 bases). With 6 bases removed from V and 10 bases from J, the gap between germline ends came to 16 bases. The CDR3 is made up of 12 amino acids. In germline, CDR1 is MNHEY, CDR2 SVGAGI. DNA of the CDR3: TGTGCCAGCAGGGAGACAGGAGATCAACAGTACTTC. It yields the protein CASRETGDQQYF.

The rearrangement links TRBV15 to TRBJ1-4; D is perhaps TRBD1 (6 bases). The CDR3 covers 16 residues. The V end was cut by 0 bases, the J end by 4 bases, with 12 bases between. The germline gives CDR1 LNHNV, CDR2 YYDKDF (reference sequence). The CDR3 nucleotides read TGTGCCACCAGCAGAGAATACGGACAGAATAATGAAAAACTGTTTTTT. Protein: CATSREYGQNNEKLFF. The whole variable domain, filled in from reference TRBV15 and TRBJ1-4, reads DAMVIQNPRYQVTQFGKPVTLSCSQTLNHNVMYWYQQKSSQAPKLLFHYYDKDFNNEADTPDNFQSRRPNTSFCFLDIRSPGLGDTAMYLCATSREYGQNNEKLFFGSGTQLSVL.

The sample holds a few counts of this clone. In the same sample, other DNA sequences code for this CDR3. The genes are TRBV7-2 and TRBJ2-5; 7 nucleotides agree with TRBD1. With V trimmed by 5 bases and J by 3 bases, 3 bases remained unmatched. There are 13 residues in the CDR3. Per germline, CDR1 SGHTA and CDR2 FQGNSA. The CDR3 region has the DNA TGTGCCAGCAGCCGAGGGACAGAAGAGACCCAGTACTTC. Translation gives CASSRGTEETQYF.

The CDR3 coding sequence is TGTGCCAGCAGCGCACTCCCGGGACAGGGATCTGGGGCCAACGTCCTGACTTTC. Amino acids: CASSALPGQGSGANVLTF. This sequence joins TRBV9 and TRBJ2-6; 9 bases are a match to TRBD1. The V gene end was trimmed by 3 bases and the J gene end by 1 base; junction bases not matched to a gene: 8. This CDR3 region has 18 residues. Germline CDR1 is SGDLS and CDR2 is YYNGEE.

A few counts support this clone. CDR3 region: CASSISSDYNSPLHF. CDR3 bases: TGTGCCAGTAGTATATCTTCCGACTATAATTCACCCCTCCACTTT. The genes are TRBV19 and TRBJ1-6; D gene uncertain. The V and J ends lost 2 bases and 3 bases respectively, with 8 bases between them. This CDR3 comprises 15 residues. Germline CDR1 LNHDA, CDR2 SQIVND (reference sequence).